The entry that follows covers one T cell receptor beta chain sequence. The data are from a study of blood T cell repertoires in COVID-19. Looking at the study overall: COVID-19 samples from acute and convalescent phases originated in the United States, Italy and Spain.

The germline CDR1 and CDR2 sequences are MNHEY and SVGAGI. Trimming left V 0 bases short and J 7 bases short, with 10 bases between. This CDR3 comprises 15 residues. As handled by the study authors: For nucleated cells, counts were estimated from reference gene primer amplification. The data were produced by immunoSEQ multiplex PCR, yet TCRdb's version contains in-frame clones alone and is incomplete. D and trimming were read from the DNA, whereas the V and J calls and clone size are those reported in that table. Of about 240,000 clones in the sample, about 83% were seen once. This sequence joins TRBV6-5 and TRBJ1-6; D not certain. This TCR derives from a man aged 25-45 years who had recovered from COVID-19. The source material was peripheral blood. This CDR3 is CASSYSRGLNSPLHF. As DNA, the CDR3 is TGTGCCAGCAGTTACTCGAGAGGGTTAAATTCACCCCTCCACTTT.